The 28 T cell receptor beta chains below come from one sample, sequenced in a study of CD8+ T cells in alopecia areata. RNA was isolated and reverse transcribed to cDNA, the sequencing template. TCRdb keeps only in-frame clones here, not all; method: immunoSEQ multiplex PCR. The repertoire holds roughly 250,000 clones, roughly two thirds seen once, with 1.2% in the top ten. The material sequenced was CD4+ T cells sorted from blood, taken at week 0. All receptors derive from a human donor with alopecia areata.

The chain has TRBV5-6 and TRBJ1-5; 7 positions agree with TRBD1. The junction had 7 bases not matched to a gene; V was cut back by 0 bases and J by 7 bases. CDR3 size: 15 residues. Per the germline V gene, CDR1 is SGHDT and CDR2 is YYEEEE. The CDR3, as DNA: TGTGCCAGCAGCTTGGGGACAGGTAGTTGGCAGCCCCAGCATTTT. It specifies CASSLGTGSWQPQHF.

This rearrangement joins TRBV6-5 to TRBJ1-1, with D maybe TRBD1 (5 bases). Trimming shortened V by 0 bases and J by 7 bases, and 9 bases separated the two germline ends. Germline V gene lookup returns CDR1 MNHEY and CDR2 SVGAGI. The CDR3 runs 13 residues. CDR3 amino acids: CASSYSGTLEAFF. CDR3 nucleotides: TGTGCCAGCAGTTACTCGGGGACTCTTGAAGCTTTCTTT.

The chain combines TRBV30 with TRBJ2-5; the match to TRBD2 covers 7 bases. This CDR3 has 13 residues. Germline CDR1 GTSNPN, CDR2 SVGIG (reference sequence). Trimming took 0 bases from V and 4 from J; bases not matched to a gene: 2. The CDR3 sequence: CAWSVGGGETQYF. The CDR3 DNA is TGTGCCTGGAGTGTTGGGGGGGGAGAGACCCAGTACTTC.

The chain is built from TRBV29-1 and TRBJ2-5, with D maybe TRBD2 (6 bases). The CDR3 contains 10 residues. V lost 7 bases, J lost 5 bases, and 8 bases lay in between. The germline V gene encodes CDR1 SQVTM and CDR2 ANQGSEA. The CDR3 loop is CSAGAETQYF. CDR3 sequence (DNA): TGCAGCGCGGGAGCTGAGACCCAGTACTTC.

The genes are TRBV30 and TRBJ2-1, with D unresolved. Germline assignment: CDR1 GTSNPN and CDR2 SVGIG (reference sequence). V was clipped by 4 bases and J by 3 bases, with 4 bases between them. This CDR3 comprises 11 residues. In DNA form, the CDR3 reads TGTGCCTGGAAAGGCTACAATGAGCAGTTCTTC. It specifies CAWKGYNEQFF.

At least ten counts were recorded for this clone. The chain couples TRBV27 to TRBJ1-5; D uncertain. Germline CDR1 is MNHEY and CDR2 is SMNVEV (reference sequence). The V end was cut by 6 bases, the J end by 1 base, with 10 bases between. The CDR3 totals 14 residues. CDR3 in DNA: TGTGCCAGCAGACCGGCCGGGAGCAATCAGCCCCAGCATTTT. Protein product: CASRPAGSNQPQHF.

The J gene is TRBJ1-6, the V gene TRBV27, with D perhaps matching TRBD1 (5 bases). Germline CDR1 reads MNHEY; CDR2 reads SMNVEV (reference sequence). The germline V and J ends were trimmed by 5 bases and 13 bases, with 21 bases remaining between them. CDR3 length: 15 residues. This chain's CDR3 is CASSPPRDRFGPLHF. In DNA, the CDR3 is TGTGCCAGCAGTCCCCCCAGGGACCGCTTCGGTCCCCTCCACTTT.

The chain combines TRBV30 with TRBJ1-2, with TRBD1 as a possible D gene (6 bases). The length of the CDR3 is 12 residues. The germline V and J ends were trimmed by 3 bases and 12 bases, with 17 bases remaining between them. Germline CDR1 reads GTSNPN; CDR2 reads SVGIG (reference sequence). The CDR3 nucleotides are TGTGCCTGGAGCACCGGGGGCCCGGAGAACACCTTC. Amino acid sequence: CAWSTGGPENTF.

This chain uses TRBV30 with TRBJ1-2; no definite D call. Germline CDR1 is GTSNPN and CDR2 is SVGIG (reference sequence). This CDR3 spans 14 amino acids. V lost 0 bases and J 4 bases, leaving 12 bases between the germline ends. This CDR3 is CAWSVSTLPYGYTF. Here the CDR3 DNA reads TGTGCCTGGAGTGTAAGCACACTTCCCTATGGCTACACCTTC. The full variable domain, completed using reference TRBV30 and TRBJ1-2, is SQTIHQWPATLVQPVGSPLSLECTVEGTSNPNLYWYRQAAGRGLQLLFYSVGIGQISSEVPQNLSASRPQDRQFILSSKKLLLSDSGFYLCAWSVSTLPYGYTFGSGTRLTVV.

This rearrangement joins TRBV2 to TRBJ1-2; D uncertain. The CDR3 spans 11 residues. Deletions cut 8 bases from V and 8 bases from J, with 12 bases between. The germline V gene has CDR1 SNHLY and CDR2 FYNNEI. CDR3 bases: TGTGCCAGCCATGTTGGGGTGGGCTACACCTTC. It is translated as CASHVGVGYTF.

V usage is TRBV5-1 and J usage is TRBJ2-7; unclear D gene. Trimming stripped 3 bases from V and 2 bases from J, with 12 bases between. The CDR3 sequence is 14 residues long. Germline loops: CDR1 SGHRS, CDR2 YFSETQ. The CDR3 DNA is TGCGCCAGCAGCTCCGGGTCGTCAGCCTACGAGCAGTACTTC. The encoded protein is CASSSGSSAYEQYF.

The rearrangement links TRBV5-1 to TRBJ2-7; TRBD2 might be the D (5 bases). Germline V gene sequence: CDR1 SGHRS, CDR2 YFSETQ. V lost 3 bases, J lost 4 bases, and 11 bases lay in between. The length of the CDR3 is 13 residues. CDR3 loop: CASSSESGYEQYF. CDR3 sequence (DNA): TGCGCCAGCAGCTCGGAGAGCGGTTACGAGCAGTACTTC.

The chain uses TRBV5-6 and TRBJ2-3; D remains ambiguous. The germline V and J ends were trimmed by 2 bases and 3 bases, with 7 bases remaining between them. Germline CDR1 and CDR2: SGHDT and YYEEEE. This CDR3 has 13 amino acids. CDR3 region: CASSFTLTDTQYF. CDR3 bases: TGTGCCAGCAGCTTTACCCTGACAGATACGCAGTATTTT.

The chain recombines TRBV11-2 with TRBJ2-1; TRBD2 matches at 10 bases. Per the germline V gene, CDR1 is SGHAT and CDR2 is FQNNGV. V was pared by 0 bases and J by 7 bases, with 9 bases of the junction left unmatched. CDR3 length equals 17 residues. The CDR3 nucleotides are TGTGCCAGCAGCTTAGATTCGCAAGCGGGGGGGCCGAATGAGCAGTTCTTC. Translating it yields CASSLDSQAGGPNEQFF.

The rearrangement joins TRBV29-1 to TRBJ2-7; D is undetermined. V lost 4 bases and J lost 4, with 14 bases in between. The CDR3 consists of 13 residues. Per germline, CDR1 SQVTM and CDR2 ANQGSEA. CDR3: CSVVRAPEYEQYF. The CDR3 region has the DNA TGCAGCGTTGTAAGAGCTCCCGAGTACGAGCAGTACTTC.

The V call is TRBV6-5, the J call TRBJ2-4, with D perhaps matching TRBD1 (5 bases). V lost 2 bases, J lost 1 base, and 12 bases lay in between. Germline V gives CDR1 MNHEY, CDR2 SVGAGI. This CDR3 is built from 16 residues. The CDR3: CASSYEQALAKNIQYF. CDR3 coding DNA: TGTGCCAGCAGTTACGAACAGGCATTGGCCAAAAACATTCAGTACTTC.

The chain recombines TRBV5-1 with TRBJ2-7, with D maybe TRBD1 (6 bases). The CDR3 is made up of 15 amino acids. CDR1 is SGHRS, CDR2 YFSETQ, per germline. The V gene lost 4 bases and the J gene lost 1 base, with 15 bases spanning the gap. DNA of the CDR3: TGCGCCAGCAGCCCTTTCCAGGGGCCTTCCTACGAGCAGTACTTC. Translation gives CASSPFQGPSYEQYF.

The chain employs TRBV29-1 and TRBJ1-4; D gene uncertain. This CDR3 region has 12 residues. V was pared by 5 bases and J by 5 bases, with 9 bases between. Germline values: CDR1 SQVTM, CDR2 ANQGSEA. The CDR3 bases are TGCAGCGTTCAAGGCGAGAATGAAAAACTGTTTTTT. Amino acids: CSVQGENEKLFF.

This clone was detected only a few times. Other DNA sequences in this specimen translate into the identical CDR3. V gene TRBV7-2 combines with J gene TRBJ1-5; D is perhaps TRBD1 (5 bases). Germline V gives CDR1 SGHTA, CDR2 FQGNSA. Between the trimmed V and J ends, which lost 1 base and 4 bases, there was a span of 11 bases. The CDR3 is 15 amino acids. In DNA, the CDR3 is TGTGCCAGCAGCTTAGATGCGGGGGGAAATCAGCCCCAGCATTTT. Protein product: CASSLDAGGNQPQHF.

The gene calls are TRBV6-1 and TRBJ2-6; no clear D gene. The V and J ends lost 6 bases and 4 bases respectively, with 7 bases between them. The CDR3 consists of 13 residues. Germline CDR1 MNHNS, CDR2 SASEGT. In nucleotides, the CDR3 is TGTGCCAGCAGGCCTACCGGGGCCAACGTCCTGACTTTC. This gives the protein CASRPTGANVLTF.

The count of this clone is one. The rearrangement uses TRBV9 and TRBJ1-1; 7 bases match TRBD1. Trimming removed 0 bases from V and 6 bases from J; junction bases left unmatched: 8. Looked up from germline, CDR1 is SGDLS and CDR2 is YYNGEE. The CDR3 contains 15 residues. CDR3 region: CASSVEGAPGAEAFF. As DNA, the CDR3 is TGTGCCAGCAGCGTAGAGGGGGCCCCCGGCGCTGAAGCTTTCTTT.

V and J are TRBV29-1 and TRBJ2-1, with TRBD2 matching over 13 bases. Unmatched junction bases numbered 6, after V lost 4 bases and J lost 9 bases. Germline CDR1 reads SQVTM; CDR2 reads ANQGSEA. The length of the CDR3 is 14 residues. The CDR3 bases are TGCAGCGTTGTAGGACTAGCGGGGGATTCTGAGCAGTTCTTC. Translating it yields CSVVGLAGDSEQFF.

A word on this clone: Other DNA sequences of this sample code for an identical CDR3. The chain links TRBV10-3 to TRBJ2-3; possibly TRBD1 for D (6 bases). With 2 bases removed from V and 1 base from J, the gap between germline ends came to 10 bases. Germline lookup yields CDR1 ENHRY and CDR2 SYGVKD. This CDR3 has 15 amino acids. CDR3 DNA sequence: TGTGCCATCAGTGAGGGGACACTAGGCACAGATACGCAGTATTTT. As protein: CAISEGTLGTDTQYF.

The gene calls are TRBV27 and TRBJ1-4; D ambiguous. V shed 5 bases and J shed 8 bases, with 24 bases lying between them. The CDR3 loop spans 17 amino acids. CDR1 and CDR2 from the germline V gene are MNHEY and SMNVEV (reference sequence). CDR3 nucleotides: TGTGCCAGCAGTCCGTCGTGGACCTCGGCCTCGAGGGAAAAACTGTTTTTT. This gives the protein CASSPSWTSASREKLFF.

This chain uses TRBV5-1 with TRBJ2-1; possible D gene TRBD2, 5 bases. Germline values: CDR1 SGHRS, CDR2 YFSETQ. This CDR3 is built from 16 residues. Trimming removed 0 bases at V and 1 base at J, with 11 bases between. The CDR3 protein is CASSLGVTGSYNEQFF. The CDR3 DNA follows: TGCGCCAGCAGCTTGGGAGTGACGGGGTCCTACAATGAGCAGTTCTTC.

Only one count was recorded for this clone. This chain links TRBV5-1 with TRBJ1-1; TRBD1 matches 7 bases. In germline, CDR1 is SGHRS, CDR2 YFSETQ. The CDR3 loop spans 15 amino acids. Unmatched junction bases numbered 7, after V lost 0 bases and J lost 5 bases. In DNA, the CDR3 is TGCGCCAGCAGCTTGGGACAGGGTGAAGTTACTGAAGCTTTCTTT. Its translation is CASSLGQGEVTEAFF.

CDR3: CASSSLGQGFLYGYTF. CDR3 in DNA: TGTGCCAGTAGTTCCCTCGGGCAGGGGTTTCTTTATGGCTACACCTTC. The chain is built from TRBV19 and TRBJ1-2, with D possibly TRBD1 on 6 matching bases. The CDR3 sequence is 16 residues long. V was trimmed by 5 bases and J by 5 bases, leaving 21 bases between them. The germline V gene has CDR1 LNHDA and CDR2 SQIVND (reference sequence).

This chain connects TRBV6-5 to TRBJ2-1, with D perhaps TRBD2 (6 bases). Trimming removed 5 bases from V and 12 bases from J, with 17 bases in between. Germline loops: CDR1 MNHEY, CDR2 SVGAGI. The CDR3 extends over 13 amino acids. The CDR3 loop is CASSRRRGVGQFF. The CDR3 nucleotides are TGTGCCAGCAGTCGTCGACGCGGGGTTGGGCAGTTCTTC.